The 11 T cell receptor beta chains reported below all come from one sample, sequenced in a study of blood T cell repertoires in COVID-19. Produced via immunoSEQ multiplex PCR; TCRdb's table is partial and in-frame only. This table has about 140,000 clones, about 85% appearing once. Sequences were obtained from peripheral blood. These receptor sequences come from a human donor with acute or convalescent COVID-19. The donor label of this sample is uncertain.

The chain couples TRBV9 to TRBJ2-3, with TRBD2 matching 11 bases. V shed 4 bases, J shed 3 bases, and the junction held 7 bases outside the gene matches. CDR1 is SGDLS, CDR2 YYNGEE, per germline. The CDR3 consists of 16 residues. The CDR3 region has the DNA TGTGCCAGCAGCAGGGACTTAGCGGGAGGGACAGATACGCAGTATTTT. This gives the protein CASSRDLAGGTDTQYF.

The chain joins TRBV28 to TRBJ2-3, with 8 nucleotides matching TRBD1. Trimming removed 4 bases from V and 2 bases from J; junction bases left unmatched: 5. This CDR3 has 15 residues. Germline assignment: CDR1 MDHEN and CDR2 SYDVKM. The CDR3 is CASSSAGGITDTQYF. CDR3 sequence (DNA): TGTGCCAGCAGTTCCGCAGGGGGCATCACAGATACGCAGTATTTT. Supplemented by reference TRBV28 and TRBJ2-3, the full variable domain reads DVKVTQSSRYLVKRTGEKVFLECVQDMDHENMFWYRQDPGLGLRLIYFSYDVKMKEKGDIPEGYSVSREKKERFSLILESASTNQTSMYLCASSSAGGITDTQYFGPGTRLTVL.

The chain joins TRBV2 to TRBJ1-1; 8 positions match TRBD1. This CDR3 spans 13 amino acids. Germline trimming cut 8 bases from V and 3 bases from J; bases unmatched to any gene: 5. CDR1 is SNHLY, CDR2 FYNNEI, per germline. In DNA form, the CDR3 reads TGTGCCAGCCGAGGACAGGGACACACTGAAGCTTTCTTT. Protein product: CASRGQGHTEAFF.

The chain has TRBV2 and TRBJ1-1; 7 bases are a match to TRBD1. The ends lost 11 bases at V and 4 bases at J; junction bases unmatched: 7. CDR3 length: 12 residues. Germline V lookup: CDR1 SNHLY, CDR2 FYNNEI. The DNA of the CDR3 is TGTGCCGGGTCCAGGGGGAGCACTGAAGCTTTCTTT. It yields the protein CAGSRGSTEAFF.

V gene TRBV14 combines with J gene TRBJ1-1; D is possibly TRBD1 (6 bases). This CDR3 is built from 16 residues. From germline, CDR1 is SGHDN and CDR2 FVKESK. V was cut by 4 bases and J by 0 bases, with 15 bases left in between. The CDR3 DNA reads as TGTGCCAGCAGCCGCCTTAAGGGGGAAATGAACACTGAAGCTTTCTTT. The encoded protein is CASSRLKGEMNTEAFF.

The rearrangement joins TRBV6-5 to TRBJ1-4; D gene ambiguous. CDR3 length equals 13 residues. Deletions cut 9 bases from V and 4 bases from J, with 12 bases between. In germline, CDR1 is MNHEY, CDR2 SVGAGI. Written as DNA, the CDR3 is TGTGCCAGTGCCATAGCTCATAATGAAAAACTGTTTTTT. Amino acids: CASAIAHNEKLFF.

This clone was picked up one time. The gene calls are TRBV10-3 and TRBJ2-3; 7 bases align to TRBD1. V gave up 6 bases and J gave up 4 bases; unmatched junction bases: 4. The CDR3 is 13 residues long. Per the germline V gene, CDR1 is ENHRY and CDR2 is SYGVKD. CDR3 nucleotides: TGTGCCATCAGCGGACAGGTAGCAGATACGCAGTATTTT. Protein: CAISGQVADTQYF.

The J gene is TRBJ1-6, the V gene TRBV9; the D is unclear. The CDR3 runs 15 residues. V was shortened by 0 bases and J by 9 bases, with 13 bases between the two germline ends. Germline V gene sequence: CDR1 SGDLS, CDR2 YYNGEE. This chain's CDR3 is CASSVDTGRGSPLHF. The CDR3 DNA is TGTGCCAGCAGCGTAGACACGGGAAGAGGTTCACCCCTCCACTTT.

This clone has only one observation. The chain has TRBV6-5 and TRBJ2-1; TRBD1 might be the D (6 bases). V lost 0 bases and J lost 10, with 10 bases in between. Germline values: CDR1 MNHEY, CDR2 SVGAGI. The CDR3 extends over 13 amino acids. The chain's CDR3 is CASSYSTGTEQFF. DNA for the CDR3: TGTGCCAGCAGTTACTCGACTGGGACAGAGCAGTTCTTC.

The chain uses TRBV13 and TRBJ1-2; tentative D call: TRBD1 (6 bases). Trimming removed 4 bases from V and 4 bases from J, with 16 bases in between. CDR3 length: 15 residues. Germline V CDR1 and CDR2: PRHDT, FYEKMQ (reference sequence). The DNA of the CDR3 is TGTGCCAGCAGCTCTAGGGGGGGCGTATCCTATGGCTACACCTTC. Translation gives CASSSRGGVSYGYTF.

CDR3 residues: CATQGQGGFYEQYV. The CDR3 bases are TGTGCCACCCAGGGACAGGGGGGTTTTTACGAGCAGTACGTC. This chain joins TRBV10-3 and TRBJ2-7; 11 bases are shared with TRBD1. V gave up 10 bases and J gave up 4 bases; unmatched junction bases: 9. Germline V CDR1 and CDR2: ENHRY, SYGVKD. The CDR3 loop spans 14 amino acids.